This entry lists 6 T cell receptor beta chains sequenced from one sample in a study of blood T cell repertoires in COVID-19. TCRdb's copy holds only in-frame clones and misses some; the assay was immunoSEQ multiplex PCR. The sample lists 350,000 to 400,000 clones; approximately 86% were seen once. The sample was peripheral blood. Receptors were obtained from a woman aged 55-75 years with COVID-19, enrolled during active disease.

The J gene is TRBJ1-6, the V gene TRBV11-3; 7 nucleotides align to TRBD1. V lost 5 bases, J lost 8 bases, and 9 bases stayed unmatched. CDR1 SGHNT and CDR2 YENEEA come from the germline V gene. This CDR3 is 15 amino acids long. The CDR3 region has the DNA TGTGCCAGCAGCATCTCAGGGGGTAGGCATTCACCCCTCCACTTT. Residues: CASSISGGRHSPLHF.

The chain is built from TRBV19 and TRBJ2-3, with 9 nucleotides matching TRBD1. Losses at the gene ends were 9 bases for V and 5 bases for J; bases not matched to a gene: 9. The CDR3 sequence is 14 residues long. Germline V gene sequence: CDR1 LNHDA, CDR2 SQIVND (reference sequence). The CDR3: CASGRDRAGDTQYF. The CDR3 nucleotides are TGTGCCAGCGGCCGGGACAGGGCCGGAGATACGCAGTATTTT.

The chain combines TRBV7-6 with TRBJ2-3, with TRBD1 identical over 7 bases. Germline V gene sequence: CDR1 SGHVS, CDR2 FNYEAQ. CDR3 size: 16 residues. Germline trimming cut 1 base from V and 1 base from J; bases unmatched to any gene: 5. CDR3 nucleotide sequence: TGTGCCAGCAGCTTAGGAGGGGGCCGGGGCACAGATACGCAGTATTTT. Its translation is CASSLGGGRGTDTQYF.

The rearrangement uses TRBV18 and TRBJ2-2, with unresolved D. The V and J ends lost 8 bases and 6 bases respectively, with 10 bases between them. Germline CDR1 KGHSH, CDR2 LQKENI. The CDR3 sequence is 12 residues long. The CDR3 DNA reads as TGTGCCAGCGCATCCGGTTCCGGGGAGCTGTTTTTT. Translation: CASASGSGELFF.

The chain joins TRBV5-1 to TRBJ1-4; TRBD1 matches at 8 bases. CDR1 SGHRS and CDR2 YFSETQ come from the germline V gene. The CDR3 spans 15 residues. Germline trimming cut 2 bases from V and 8 bases from J; bases unmatched to any gene: 8. CDR3 residues: CASSFSQGAREKLFF. CDR3 DNA: TGCGCCAGCAGCTTCTCCCAGGGGGCGAGGGAAAAACTGTTTTTT.

This clone was detected only a few times. The chain links TRBV4-1 to TRBJ1-6; D not resolved. This CDR3 is built from 16 residues. The ends were cut back, 0 bases at V and 7 bases at J, with 13 bases in the middle. CDR1 is MGHRA and CDR2 is YSYEKL in the germline V gene. This CDR3 reads CASSQERPLRNSPLHF. The CDR3 DNA follows: TGCGCCAGCAGCCAAGAGAGGCCTCTGCGGAATTCACCCCTCCACTTT.